This T cell receptor (beta chain) came from a study of cytomegalovirus exposure and HLA in healthy donors. Researchers ran the PCR with 60 Vbeta and 13 Jbeta primers. TCRdb's copy holds only in-frame clones and misses some; the assay was immunoSEQ multiplex PCR. The sample holds about 160,000 clones, 75% to 90% seen once. Trimming stripped 4 bases from V and 9 bases from J, with 10 bases between. Germline lookup yields CDR1 LNHDA and CDR2 SQIVND (reference sequence). The CDR3 covers 12 residues. Sequenced input: PBMCs. The receptor was isolated from a boy aged 2 to 10 in good health and CMV-seronegative. The J gene is TRBJ1-5, the V gene TRBV19; D call uncertain. CDR3 nucleotides: TGTGCCAGTAGTACCGCGGTCGGGCCCCAGCATTTT. Residues: CASSTAVGPQHF.